The 20 T cell receptor beta chains given below trace back to one sample, sequenced in a study of blood T cell repertoires in COVID-19. The assay was immunoSEQ multiplex PCR, and TCRdb's table has in-frame clones only and misses some. The table shows approximately 220,000 clones, with roughly 86% occurring only once. Sequencing was done on a sample of PBMCs or T cells enriched from blood (not recorded which). Receptors originate from a woman aged 25 to 39 with acute COVID-19.

This chain connects TRBV6-2 or TRBV6-3 to TRBJ1-2; maybe TRBD1 (5 bases). Deletions cut 4 bases from V and 3 bases from J, with 15 bases between. CDR1 is MNHEY and CDR2 is SVGEGT in the germline V gene. The CDR3 contains 15 residues. The CDR3 nucleotides are TGTGCCAGCAGTTCTAACATACAGGTGGACTATGGCTACACCTTC. Protein product: CASSSNIQVDYGYTF.

V gene TRBV7-2 combines with J gene TRBJ1-1; D is uncertain. V lost 3 bases and J lost 2, with 7 bases in between. The CDR3 has 13 amino acids. Germline CDR1 and CDR2: SGHTA and FQGNSA. The CDR3 region is CASSFHRNTEAFF. For the CDR3, the DNA is TGTGCCAGCAGCTTTCACAGAAACACTGAAGCTTTCTTT.

The DNA for the CDR3 is TGTGCCAGCAGCAGAGACGGGGGATGGGAGACCCAGTACTTC. Translation: CASSRDGGWETQYF. The chain joins TRBV7-2 to TRBJ2-5; tentatively, D is TRBD2 (6 bases). The CDR3 totals 14 residues. Germline V gene sequence: CDR1 SGHTA, CDR2 FQGNSA. V shed 5 bases and J shed 5 bases, with 15 bases lying between them.

J is TRBJ1-1 and V is TRBV14; maybe TRBD1 (5 bases). V lost 0 bases and J 2 bases, leaving 16 bases between the germline ends. Germline V lookup: CDR1 SGHDN, CDR2 FVKESK. CDR3 length equals 17 residues. The CDR3 protein is CASSQDLWAGRNTEAFF. The CDR3 bases are TGTGCCAGCAGCCAAGACTTGTGGGCAGGGCGCAACACTGAAGCTTTCTTT.

This chain connects TRBV9 to TRBJ2-1; 9 bases match TRBD1. This CDR3 comprises 15 residues. Germline V gene lookup returns CDR1 SGDLS and CDR2 YYNGEE. After removal of 3 bases from V and 4 bases from J, the junction contained 5 bases not matched to a gene. The DNA of the CDR3 is TGTGCCAGCAGCGCCGGGACAGGGAATTACAATGAGCAGTTCTTC. Residues: CASSAGTGNYNEQFF.

The chain links TRBV7-6 to TRBJ2-3; TRBD2 aligns across 7 bases. Germline CDR1 reads SGHVS; CDR2 reads FNYEAQ. The trim removed 5 bases at V and 0 bases at J, leaving 2 bases unmatched. The length of the CDR3 is 14 residues. The CDR3 DNA reads TGTGCCAGCAGCCGCGGGGGTAGCACAGATACGCAGTATTTT. Encoded protein: CASSRGGSTDTQYF. Variable domain in full (rest from reference TRBV7-6 and TRBJ2-3): GAGVSQSPRYKVTKRGQDVALRCDPISGHVSLYWYRQALGQGPEFLTYFNYEAQQDKSGLPNDRFSAERPEGSISTLTIQRTEQRDSAMYRCASSRGGSTDTQYFGPGTRLTVL.

The chain is built from TRBV18 and TRBJ2-2; D may be TRBD1 (6 bases). Per the germline V gene, CDR1 is KGHSH and CDR2 is LQKENI. With 3 bases removed from V and 6 bases from J, the gap between germline ends came to 20 bases. The CDR3 extends over 17 amino acids. CDR3 residues: CASSPDQPGTFSGELFF. CDR3 bases: TGTGCCAGCTCACCCGACCAGCCAGGGACATTTTCCGGGGAGCTGTTTTTT. The variable domain in full, with the rest retrieved from reference TRBV18 and TRBJ2-2, is NAGVMQNPRHLVRRRGQEARLRCSPMKGHSHVYWYRQLPEEGLKFMVYLQKENIIDESGMPKERFSAEFPKEGPSILRIQQVVRGDSAAYFCASSPDQPGTFSGELFFGEGSRLTVL.

The chain recombines TRBV5-1 with TRBJ2-3; TRBD2 is a possible D gene (6 bases). Trimming cost V 0 bases and J 0 bases, with 14 bases left between them. Germline V gene data show CDR1 as SGHRS and CDR2 as YFSETQ. This CDR3 has 17 amino acids. CDR3 bases: TGCGCCAGCAGCTTGGAGATCGGAGGGCAAAGCACAGATACGCAGTATTTT. Its translation: CASSLEIGGQSTDTQYF.

The J gene is TRBJ1-5, the V gene TRBV19, with TRBD1 matching over 7 bases. The germline V gene has CDR1 LNHDA and CDR2 SQIVND (reference sequence). The length of the CDR3 is 17 residues. The V segment lost 1 base and the J segment 0 bases; nucleotides outside the gene matches: 6. CDR3 amino acids: CASSIGQGFYSNQPQHF. The CDR3 DNA follows: TGTGCCAGTAGTATAGGACAGGGATTTTATAGCAATCAGCCCCAGCATTTT.

The chain links TRBV9 to TRBJ1-1; 8 nucleotides line up with TRBD1. The CDR3 loop spans 18 amino acids. V trimming: 3 bases; J trimming: 0 bases; junction bases outside the gene matches: 13. Germline values: CDR1 SGDLS, CDR2 YYNGEE. The CDR3 coding sequence is TGTGCCAGCAGCGCGCCCAAGGACAGGGATATTCTGAACACTGAAGCTTTCTTT. Translation: CASSAPKDRDILNTEAFF.

The chain combines TRBV27 with TRBJ2-7; TRBD1 is a possible D gene (6 bases). Trimming took off 5 bases at V and 0 bases at J, with 14 bases between the two ends. Germline V CDR1 and CDR2: MNHEY, SMNVEV (reference sequence). The CDR3 covers 15 residues. The CDR3 DNA follows: TGTGCCAGCAGTCCGGCGGACAGCTACTCCTACGAGCAGTACTTC. Protein sequence: CASSPADSYSYEQYF.

This clone is judged medium-sized. The chain combines TRBV6-2 or TRBV6-3 with TRBJ2-7; 8 bases match TRBD2. This CDR3 spans 16 amino acids. Germline-derived CDR1 and CDR2 are MNHEY and SVGEGT. V was clipped by 4 bases and J by 4 bases; unmatched bases: 12. CDR3 region: CASSFPRSASGYEQYF. The CDR3 nucleotides are TGTGCCAGCAGTTTCCCACGTTCGGCTAGCGGGTACGAGCAGTACTTC.

The rearrangement uses TRBV18 and TRBJ2-6; D gene ambiguous. V was pared by 6 bases and J by 1 base, with 10 bases between. There are 15 residues in the CDR3. Per germline, CDR1 KGHSH and CDR2 LQKENI. The CDR3 loop is CASSLSVSGANVLTF. CDR3 nucleotides: TGTGCCAGCTCTCTCTCCGTTTCTGGGGCCAACGTCCTGACTTTC.

This rearrangement joins TRBV14 to TRBJ2-1, with a weak D call TRBD1 (5 bases). Germline V gives CDR1 SGHDN, CDR2 FVKESK. Deletions cut 4 bases from V and 6 bases from J, with 10 bases between. The CDR3 covers 13 residues. CDR3 sequence (DNA): TGTGCCAGCAGCCTCGCAGGGATCAATGAGCAGTTCTTC. Protein: CASSLAGINEQFF.

The chain uses TRBV14 and TRBJ1-2, with D possibly TRBD1 on 6 matching bases. Trimming took off 0 bases at V and 4 bases at J, with 12 bases between the two ends. The CDR3 totals 15 residues. CDR1 is SGHDN, CDR2 FVKESK, per germline. DNA of the CDR3: TGTGCCAGCAGCCAAGACCCCCGGACAGCCTATGGCTACACCTTC. It translates to CASSQDPRTAYGYTF.

The chain employs TRBV7-2 and TRBJ2-7; 9 bases are a match to TRBD1. The junction had 10 bases not matched to a gene; V was cut back by 6 bases and J by 4 bases. The CDR3 has 15 residues. Germline V gene data show CDR1 as SGHTA and CDR2 as FQGNSA. DNA for the CDR3: TGTGCCAGCAGGACGGGGACAGGGACATCATACGAGCAGTACTTC. Protein: CASRTGTGTSYEQYF.

The chain recombines TRBV7-2 with TRBJ2-7; a weak D match, TRBD2 (5 bases). The V gene lost 1 base and the J gene lost 3 bases, with 10 bases spanning the gap. The CDR3 runs 14 residues. The germline CDR1 and CDR2 sequences are SGHTA and FQGNSA. The CDR3 protein is CASSLGREGYEQYF. The CDR3 bases are TGTGCCAGCAGCTTAGGGCGCGAGGGCTACGAGCAGTACTTC.

The chain uses TRBV7-6 and TRBJ2-7; 14 bases fit TRBD2. Germline V lookup: CDR1 SGHVS, CDR2 FNYEAQ. The CDR3 totals 17 residues. After removal of 5 bases from V and 6 bases from J, the junction contained 12 bases not matched to a gene. CDR3: CASSPGGLAGAQVEQYF. The DNA for the CDR3 is TGTGCCAGCAGCCCGGGGGGACTAGCGGGGGCCCAGGTCGAGCAGTACTTC.

This clone was recorded a few times. This rearrangement joins TRBV18 to TRBJ1-6; 9 positions agree with TRBD1. This CDR3 contains 15 residues. V dropped 2 bases and J dropped 7; count of bases not matched to a gene: 3. CDR1 is KGHSH, CDR2 LQKENI, per germline. CDR3 in amino acids: CASSPAGQGNSPLHF. DNA of the CDR3: TGTGCCAGCTCACCAGCGGGACAGGGAAATTCACCCCTCCACTTT.

The CDR3 DNA reads as TGTGCCAGCAGAGCTACAGGCTACAATGAGCAGTTCTTC. As protein: CASRATGYNEQFF. This rearrangement joins TRBV6-4 to TRBJ2-1, with D possibly matching TRBD1 (5 bases). The V end lost 6 bases, the J end lost 3 bases, and 9 bases lay between the germline ends. Germline CDR1 reads MRHNA; CDR2 reads SNTAGT. The CDR3 consists of 13 residues.